This T cell receptor beta chain derives from a study of blood T cell repertoires in COVID-19. Trimming removed 5 bases from V and 2 bases from J, with 14 bases in between. Germline V gives CDR1 GTSNPN, CDR2 SVGIG (reference sequence). This CDR3 comprises 14 residues. Seattle's enrolled individuals joined amid active infection and were then monitored longitudinally. In the original workflow: Amplification from reference gene primers served as the basis for estimated nucleated cell counts. Assay used: immunoSEQ multiplex PCR; TCRdb lists only in-frame clones, some missing. Clone size and V and J calls were adopted from that table, with D and trimming inferred from the DNA. The data contain some 270,000 clones, around 87% of them singletons.

The sequence was obtained from a woman aged 55-75 years with COVID-19, enrolled during active disease. Material for sequencing was peripheral blood. The genes are TRBV30 and TRBJ2-3; D unresolved. CDR3 in amino acids: CAWGKQIPTDTQYF. In DNA, the CDR3 is TGTGCCTGGGGAAAACAGATCCCCACAGATACGCAGTATTTT.